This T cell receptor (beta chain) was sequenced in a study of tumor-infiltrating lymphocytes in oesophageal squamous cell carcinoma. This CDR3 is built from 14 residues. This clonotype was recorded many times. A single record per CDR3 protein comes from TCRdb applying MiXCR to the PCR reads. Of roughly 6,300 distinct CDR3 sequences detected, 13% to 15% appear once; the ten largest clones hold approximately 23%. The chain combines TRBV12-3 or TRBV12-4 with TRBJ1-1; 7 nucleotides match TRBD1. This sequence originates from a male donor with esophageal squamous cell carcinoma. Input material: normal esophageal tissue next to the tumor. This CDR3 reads CASREGAGSTEAFF. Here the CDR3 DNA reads TGTGCTTCGAGGGAGGGGGCAGGGAGCACTGAAGCTTTCTTT.